These T cell receptor beta chains were read from a single sample in a study of technical replicates of blood from several donors. The table came from immunoSEQ multiplex PCR; TCRdb's copy has only in-frame clones and leaves some out. The sample carries fewer than 100,000 clones, almost 96% recorded once. What was sequenced was T cells isolated from PBMCs. The receptor source for this set is a human donor in good health. CDR3s include the opening cysteine and the closing phenylalanine or tryptophan. A D gene is named only where the DNA matches it firmly. Clone size is shown for a subset of rows, as once, few, many or a class of expanded clone.

CDR3 DNA,CDR3 protein,J gene,clone size,D gene,V gene
TGTGCCAGCAGCTCCCGGGTGGAGGAGACCCAGTACTTC,CASSSRVEETQYF,TRBJ2-5,-,-,TRBV7-7
TGCGCCAGCAGCCTGGGACAGGGAGGTCAAGAGACCCAGTACTTC,CASSLGQGGQETQYF,TRBJ2-5,-,TRBD1,TRBV5-1
TGTGCCAGCAGTTACCCCGGAGGCGAGCCCTACGAGCAGTACTTC,CASSYPGGEPYEQYF,TRBJ2-7,-,-,TRBV6-6
TGTGCCAGCAGCCCCCGCATAGCGGGGGGTACACAAGAGCAGTACTTC,CASSPRIAGGTQEQYF,TRBJ2-7,-,TRBD2,TRBV14
TGTGCCTGGACAAAGCGGGGGGGCCGATACAATGAGCAGTTCTTC,CAWTKRGGRYNEQFF,TRBJ2-1,-,TRBD2,TRBV30
TGCGCCAGCAGCCCTACTTGGGGGGGAAGGGACTATGGCTACACCTTC,CASSPTWGGRDYGYTF,TRBJ1-2,-,-,TRBV4-1
TGTGCCAGCAGCACCCCGAGGGGGACAGGGGGCACAGATACGCAGTATTTT,CASSTPRGTGGTDTQYF,TRBJ2-3,-,TRBD1,TRBV9
TGTGCCAGCAGCTCCCTTATCGGGAGCACAGATACGCAGTATTTT,CASSSLIGSTDTQYF,TRBJ2-3,-,-,TRBV13
TGTGCCAGCCTAGGACAGGGGCTTGGAAACACCATATATTTT,CASLGQGLGNTIYF,TRBJ1-3,once,TRBD1,TRBV18
TGTGCCAGCAGCTTGGGGGGGACACCTAGCACAGATACGCAGTATTTT,CASSLGGTPSTDTQYF,TRBJ2-3,-,-,TRBV11-1
TGTGCCAGCAGCTTGGAACCGGGAACGGTGATGAACACTGAAGCTTTCTTT,CASSLEPGTVMNTEAFF,TRBJ1-1,-,-,TRBV5-4
TGTGCCAGCACGGACAGGGAGGCAGAAGGCTACACCTTC,CASTDREAEGYTF,TRBJ1-2,-,TRBD1,TRBV28
TGCGCCAGCAGCCCACAAGGACTAGCGGGAGTGGAGACCCAGTACTTC,CASSPQGLAGVETQYF,TRBJ2-5,-,TRBD2,TRBV5-1
TGTGCCAGCAGGCGCGGAGCGGGCGAGCAGTACTTC,CASRRGAGEQYF,TRBJ2-7,-,-,TRBV6-5
TGTGCCAGCAGCGTAGGGGGGGCCTACGAGCAGTACTTC,CASSVGGAYEQYF,TRBJ2-7,-,-,TRBV11-2
TGCGCCAGCAGCCTTTTACAGGCCGGCTCTGGAAACACCATATATTTT,CASSLLQAGSGNTIYF,TRBJ1-3,-,-,TRBV5-1
TGTGCCAGCGTGGACCGGGACAGGGTCTACGAGCAGTACTTC,CASVDRDRVYEQYF,TRBJ2-7,-,TRBD1,TRBV6-5
TGTGCCAGTAGTTTATCCACAGGGGCGAACACTGAAGCTTTCTTT,CASSLSTGANTEAFF,TRBJ1-1,-,TRBD1,TRBV19
TGCGCCAGCAAACTTAACCAAGAGACCCAGTACTTC,CASKLNQETQYF,TRBJ2-5,-,-,TRBV5-1
TGCAGCGTTGTTATTGTACTAGGAGGGTTTGTTGAAAAACTGTTTTTT,CSVVIVLGGFVEKLFF,TRBJ1-4,-,-,TRBV29-1
TGTGCCAGCAGCCGTAATTCCGACGGGGGAGAAACTAATGAAAAACTGTTTTTT,CASSRNSDGGETNEKLFF,TRBJ1-4,-,-,TRBV9
TGTGCCAGCAGCTTAGCGGGACAACATACGCAGTATTTT,CASSLAGQHTQYF,TRBJ2-3,once,-,TRBV7-8
TGTGCCAGTAGTGCACAGGGGGCTTTATACGAGCAGTACTTC,CASSAQGALYEQYF,TRBJ2-7,-,TRBD1,TRBV19
TGTGCCAGCCCTCAGGGCCGGGAGTACGAGCAGTACTTC,CASPQGREYEQYF,TRBJ2-7,-,-,TRBV6-5
TGTGCCAGTAGTATCGCGGGCGGGGAGCTGTTTTTT,CASSIAGGELFF,TRBJ2-2,-,-,TRBV19
TGTGCCAGCTCACCACTAGCAGACGTCTGGAATGAGCAGTTCTTC,CASSPLADVWNEQFF,TRBJ2-1,-,-,TRBV18
TGCGCCAGCAGTCAATCCGCCGGGACAGTCGCGCCTGGCTACACCTTC,CASSQSAGTVAPGYTF,TRBJ1-2,-,TRBD1,TRBV23-1
TGCGCCAGCAGCCCTTTCCCTGGGGAGGCACTACGAGGGCAGTACTTC,CASSPFPGEALRGQYF,TRBJ2-7,-,-,TRBV10-1
TGTGCCAGCAGTTACCAGGGCAATGAGCAGTTCTTC,CASSYQGNEQFF,TRBJ2-1,-,-,TRBV6-6
TGTGCCAGCAGTGTTTCGGACAGCCTAAACACTGAAGCTTTCTTT,CASSVSDSLNTEAFF,TRBJ1-1,-,-,TRBV6-1
TGTGCCAGCAGCTTCAGGGGCTACGACCCGATGAACACTGAAGCTTTCTTT,CASSFRGYDPMNTEAFF,TRBJ1-1,once,-,TRBV7-8
TGTGCCATCAGTGATACTAGCGGGAGGGGGGGTGAGCAGTTCTTC,CAISDTSGRGGEQFF,TRBJ2-1,-,TRBD2,TRBV10-3
TGTGCCAGCAGCTTACCCGGGACAGGGGGTACGGCTTTCTTT,CASSLPGTGGTAFF,TRBJ1-1,-,TRBD1,TRBV7-9
TGCGCCAGCAGCCAAATAGCGGGAGAATACGAGCAGTACTTC,CASSQIAGEYEQYF,TRBJ2-7,-,TRBD2,TRBV4-1
TGTGCCAGCAGTTTCTGGGGTCAACCTAAAGGGGTGGCCCAGTACTTC,CASSFWGQPKGVAQYF,TRBJ2-5,-,-,TRBV28
TGCGCCAGCAGCCCTCGGACTAGCGGGACATACGAGCAGTACTTC,CASSPRTSGTYEQYF,TRBJ2-7,-,TRBD2,TRBV4-1
TGTGCCAGCAGTCTATTGGAGACAGGGGGCTGGTACGAGCAGTACTTC,CASSLLETGGWYEQYF,TRBJ2-7,-,TRBD1,TRBV28
TGTGCCAGCAGCGCCTACCACGAGCAGTACTTC,CASSAYHEQYF,TRBJ2-7,-,-,TRBV11-3
TGTGCCAGCAGTCCCTCGACTAGCGGCACAGATACGCAGTATTTT,CASSPSTSGTDTQYF,TRBJ2-3,-,TRBD2,TRBV27
TGTGCCAGCAGCTTACGGTTAAACACTGAAGCTTTCTTT,CASSLRLNTEAFF,TRBJ1-1,-,-,TRBV5-4
TGTGCCAGCAGGATGGGACAGAACACTGAAGCTTTCTTT,CASRMGQNTEAFF,TRBJ1-1,-,-,TRBV6-1
TGTGCCAGCAGCCCTCAGTGGGCGCCTGGCACTGAAGCTTTCTTT,CASSPQWAPGTEAFF,TRBJ1-1,-,-,TRBV7-3
TGCAGCGTTGAAGTCCGCTCCGTTTACTACTCCCTGGGGGCCACAGATACGCAGTATTTT,CSVEVRSVYYSLGATDTQYF,TRBJ2-3,-,-,TRBV29-1
TGTGCCAGCAGTTGGGCCAGCCAAACAGATACGCAGTATTTT,CASSWASQTDTQYF,TRBJ2-3,-,-,TRBV27
TGTGCCAGCAGCGTAGCTCAGGGGGCAGATACGCAGTATTTT,CASSVAQGADTQYF,TRBJ2-3,-,TRBD1,TRBV9
TGTGCCAGCAGCCAAGCTGGAGGTGGGTTGGCTGAGCAGTTCTTC,CASSQAGGGLAEQFF,TRBJ2-1,once,-,TRBV14
TGTGCCAGCAGCGCGGGATATATCTACAATGAGCAGTTCTTC,CASSAGYIYNEQFF,TRBJ2-1,-,-,TRBV9
TGTGCCAGCAGGCCCGGGACAGGGGGGTCCTACGAGCAGTACTTC,CASRPGTGGSYEQYF,TRBJ2-7,once,TRBD1,TRBV6-1
TGCGCCAGCAGCCAAGATTTCGCGGGGGGCTTCATTTCTGGGGCCAACGTCCTGACTTTC,CASSQDFAGGFISGANVLTF,TRBJ2-6,-,TRBD2,TRBV4-1
TGTGCCTGGGGTAGCGGGGGCCAAGAGACCCAGTACTTC,CAWGSGGQETQYF,TRBJ2-5,-,TRBD2,TRBV30
TGTGCCAGCAGCGTGACCCCGCTCGGGACACCCCTCAACGAGCAGTACTTC,CASSVTPLGTPLNEQYF,TRBJ2-7,-,-,TRBV9
TGTGCCAGCAGTTTCTCGGTGCAGGGGGGATACGAGCAGTACTTC,CASSFSVQGGYEQYF,TRBJ2-7,-,-,TRBV28
TGCGCCAGCAGCCAAGATCCAGGACAGGGACGAAACTATGGCTACACCTTC,CASSQDPGQGRNYGYTF,TRBJ1-2,-,TRBD1,TRBV4-1
TGTGCCAGCAGCGAAACAGGTCTCTACGAGCAGTACTTC,CASSETGLYEQYF,TRBJ2-7,-,-,TRBV7-6
TGTGCCATCAGCCAGGGGTTCCAAGAGACCCAGTACTTC,CAISQGFQETQYF,TRBJ2-5,-,-,TRBV10-3
TGTGCCAGCAGCCAAAATCTTGGGGGGGCGGACGAAAAACTGTTTTTT,CASSQNLGGADEKLFF,TRBJ1-4,once,-,TRBV4-2
TGTGCCATCAGTGACCCCGGGACAGGGGTCAACGAGCAGTACTTC,CAISDPGTGVNEQYF,TRBJ2-7,-,TRBD1,TRBV10-3
TGCGCCAGCAGTGGGGAGCCGTCCTACGAGCAGTACTTC,CASSGEPSYEQYF,TRBJ2-7,-,-,TRBV10-1
TGTGCCAGCAGCCCGATCGCAGGGCCGTACAATGAGCAGTTCTTC,CASSPIAGPYNEQFF,TRBJ2-1,-,-,TRBV11-3
TGTGCCAGCATCGCTAGCGGGAGGGGGAATGAGCAGTTCTTC,CASIASGRGNEQFF,TRBJ2-1,-,TRBD2,TRBV6-6